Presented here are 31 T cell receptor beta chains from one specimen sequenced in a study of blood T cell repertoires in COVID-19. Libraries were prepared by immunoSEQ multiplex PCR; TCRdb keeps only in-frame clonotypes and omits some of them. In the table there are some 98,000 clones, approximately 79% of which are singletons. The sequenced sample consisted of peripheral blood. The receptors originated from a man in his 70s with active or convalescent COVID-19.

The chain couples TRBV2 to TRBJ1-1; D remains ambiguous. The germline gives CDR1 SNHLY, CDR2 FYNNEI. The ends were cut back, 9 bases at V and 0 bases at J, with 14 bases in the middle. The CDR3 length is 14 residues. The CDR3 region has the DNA TGTGCCAGTACCAGGACTGGTGTGAACACTGAAGCTTTCTTT. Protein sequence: CASTRTGVNTEAFF.

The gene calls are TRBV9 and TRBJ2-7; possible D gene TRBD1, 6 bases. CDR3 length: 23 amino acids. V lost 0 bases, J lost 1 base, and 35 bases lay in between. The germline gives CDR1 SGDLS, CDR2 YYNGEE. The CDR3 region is CASSVVKHYFRLLTQGSSYEQYF. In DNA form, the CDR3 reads TGTGCCAGCAGCGTAGTGAAACACTATTTTCGACTACTGACACAGGGTTCATCCTACGAGCAGTACTTC.

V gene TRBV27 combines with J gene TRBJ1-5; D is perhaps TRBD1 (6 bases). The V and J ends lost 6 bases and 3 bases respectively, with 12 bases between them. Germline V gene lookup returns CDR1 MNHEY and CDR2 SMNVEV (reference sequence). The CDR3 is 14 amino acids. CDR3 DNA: TGTGCCAGCAGCCTCGGGACAAACAATCAGCCCCAGCATTTT. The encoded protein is CASSLGTNNQPQHF.

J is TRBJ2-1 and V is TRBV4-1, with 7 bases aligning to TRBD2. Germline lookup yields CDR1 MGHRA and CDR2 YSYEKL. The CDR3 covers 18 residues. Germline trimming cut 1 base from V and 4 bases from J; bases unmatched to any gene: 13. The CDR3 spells CASSQVTLAKRDYNEQFF. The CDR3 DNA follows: TGCGCCAGCAGCCAAGTGACCCTAGCGAAGCGGGATTACAATGAGCAGTTCTTC.

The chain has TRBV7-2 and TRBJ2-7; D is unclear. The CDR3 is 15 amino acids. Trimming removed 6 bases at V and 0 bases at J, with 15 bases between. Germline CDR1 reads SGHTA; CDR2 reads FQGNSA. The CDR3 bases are TGTGCCAGCAGACCACCCGGGTCCCCCTCCTACGAGCAGTACTTC. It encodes CASRPPGSPSYEQYF. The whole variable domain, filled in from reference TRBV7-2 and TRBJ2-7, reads GAGVSQSPSNKVTEKGKDVELRCDPISGHTALYWYRQSLGQGLEFLIYFQGNSAPDKSGLPSDRFSAERTGGSVSTLTIQRTQQEDSAVYLCASRPPGSPSYEQYFGPGTRLTVT.

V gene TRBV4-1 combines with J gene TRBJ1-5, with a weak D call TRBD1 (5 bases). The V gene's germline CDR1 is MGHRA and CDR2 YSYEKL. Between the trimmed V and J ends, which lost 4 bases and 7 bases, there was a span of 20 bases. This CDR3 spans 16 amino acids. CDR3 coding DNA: TGCGCCAGCAGCCGCTTAGTCGGCCCGGGGGTACAGCCCCAGCATTTT. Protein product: CASSRLVGPGVQPQHF.

The CDR3 loop is CASSQGQKNSPLHF. The CDR3, as DNA: TGTGCCAGCAGCCAAGGGCAGAAGAATTCACCCCTCCACTTT. This chain joins TRBV3-1 (or the pseudogene TRBV3-2) and TRBJ1-6; D is ambiguous. V lost 1 base to trimming and J lost 7 bases, with 8 bases between them. The CDR3 is made up of 14 amino acids. CDR1 and CDR2 (germline): LGHDT, YNNKEL (reference sequence).

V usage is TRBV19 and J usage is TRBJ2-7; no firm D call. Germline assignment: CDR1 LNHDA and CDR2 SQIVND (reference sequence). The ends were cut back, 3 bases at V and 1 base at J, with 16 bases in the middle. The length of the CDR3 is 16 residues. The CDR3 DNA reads TGTGCCAGTAGTATGTTAGTCAGCGCTGGGTCCTACGAGCAGTACTTC. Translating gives CASSMLVSAGSYEQYF.

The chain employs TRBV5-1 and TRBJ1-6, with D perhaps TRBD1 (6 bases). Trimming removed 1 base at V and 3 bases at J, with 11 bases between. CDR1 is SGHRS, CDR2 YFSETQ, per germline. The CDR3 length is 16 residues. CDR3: CASSLTGPLYNSPLHF. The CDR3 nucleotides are TGCGCCAGCAGCTTGACAGGGCCTCTCTATAATTCACCCCTCCACTTT.

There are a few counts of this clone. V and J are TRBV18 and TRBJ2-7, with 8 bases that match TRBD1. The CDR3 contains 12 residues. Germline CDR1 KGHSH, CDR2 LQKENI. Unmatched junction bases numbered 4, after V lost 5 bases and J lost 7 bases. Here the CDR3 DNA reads TGTGCCAGCTCAATAGACAGGGGAGAGCAGTACTTC. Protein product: CASSIDRGEQYF.

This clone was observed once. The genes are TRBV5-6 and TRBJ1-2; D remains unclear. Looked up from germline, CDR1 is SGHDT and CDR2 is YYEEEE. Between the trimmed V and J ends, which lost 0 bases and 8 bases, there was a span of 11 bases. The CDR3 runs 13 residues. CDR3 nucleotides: TGTGCCAGCAGCTTGGTTGGCTCGGGAGGCTACACCTTC. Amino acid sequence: CASSLVGSGGYTF.

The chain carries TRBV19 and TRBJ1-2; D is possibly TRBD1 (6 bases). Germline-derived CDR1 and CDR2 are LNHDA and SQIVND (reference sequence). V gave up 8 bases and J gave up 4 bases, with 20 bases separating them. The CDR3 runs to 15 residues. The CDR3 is CASRTPQGGGYGYTF. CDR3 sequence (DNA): TGTGCCAGTCGGACACCACAGGGAGGGGGCTATGGCTACACCTTC.

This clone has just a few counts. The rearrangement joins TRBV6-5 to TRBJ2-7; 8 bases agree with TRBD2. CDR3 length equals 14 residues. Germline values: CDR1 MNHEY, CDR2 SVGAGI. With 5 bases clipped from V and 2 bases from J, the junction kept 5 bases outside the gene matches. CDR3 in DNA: TGTGCCAGCAGTCTTACTAGCGGCCCCTACGAGCAGTACTTC. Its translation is CASSLTSGPYEQYF.

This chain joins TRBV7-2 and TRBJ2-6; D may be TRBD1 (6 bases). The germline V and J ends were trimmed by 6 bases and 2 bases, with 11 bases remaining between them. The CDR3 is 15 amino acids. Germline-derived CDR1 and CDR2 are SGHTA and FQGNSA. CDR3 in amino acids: CASRQGPTGANVLTF. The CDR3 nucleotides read TGTGCCAGCAGACAGGGTCCCACTGGGGCCAACGTCCTGACTTTC.

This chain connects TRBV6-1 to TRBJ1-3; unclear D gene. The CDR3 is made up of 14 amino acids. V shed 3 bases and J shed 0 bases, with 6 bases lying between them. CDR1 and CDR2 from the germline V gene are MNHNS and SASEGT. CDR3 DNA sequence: TGTGCCAGCAGTGAGCACTACTCTGGAAACACCATATATTTT. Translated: CASSEHYSGNTIYF.

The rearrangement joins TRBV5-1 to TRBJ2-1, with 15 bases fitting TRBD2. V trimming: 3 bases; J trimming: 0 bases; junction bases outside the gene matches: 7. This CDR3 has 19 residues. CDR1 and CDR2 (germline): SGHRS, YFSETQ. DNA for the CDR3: TGCGCCAGCAGCTCGGGACTAGCGGGGGGCGAAAGCTCCTACAATGAGCAGTTCTTC. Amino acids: CASSSGLAGGESSYNEQFF. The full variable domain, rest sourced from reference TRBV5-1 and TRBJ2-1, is KAGVTQTPRYLIKTRGQQVTLSCSPISGHRSVSWYQQTPGQGLQFLFEYFSETQRNKGNFPGRFSGRQFSNSRSEMNVSTLELGDSALYLCASSSGLAGGESSYNEQFFGPGTRLTVL.

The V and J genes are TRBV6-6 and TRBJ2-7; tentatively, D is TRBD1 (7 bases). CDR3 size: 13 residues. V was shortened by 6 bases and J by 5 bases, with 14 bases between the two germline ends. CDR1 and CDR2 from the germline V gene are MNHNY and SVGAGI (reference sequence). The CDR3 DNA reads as TGTGCCAGCAGAAAAACAGGGGAGGACGAGCAGTACTTC. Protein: CASRKTGEDEQYF.

CDR3 amino acids: CASSLGQERREGYGYTF. CDR3 DNA: TGTGCCAGCAGCCTGGGACAGGAAAGAAGGGAAGGTTATGGCTACACCTTC. The chain joins TRBV3-1 (or the pseudogene TRBV3-2) to TRBJ1-2, with TRBD1 identical over 8 bases. Germline V gene sequence: CDR1 LGHDT, CDR2 YNNKEL (reference sequence). Trimming removed 4 bases from V and 5 bases from J; junction bases left unmatched: 15. This CDR3 spans 17 amino acids.

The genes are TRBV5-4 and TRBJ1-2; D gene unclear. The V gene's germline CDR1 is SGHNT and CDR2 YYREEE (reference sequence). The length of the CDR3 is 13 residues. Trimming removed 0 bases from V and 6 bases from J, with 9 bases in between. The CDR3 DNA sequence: TGTGCCAGCAGCTTGGCCAAACCGGATGGCTACACCTTC. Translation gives CASSLAKPDGYTF.

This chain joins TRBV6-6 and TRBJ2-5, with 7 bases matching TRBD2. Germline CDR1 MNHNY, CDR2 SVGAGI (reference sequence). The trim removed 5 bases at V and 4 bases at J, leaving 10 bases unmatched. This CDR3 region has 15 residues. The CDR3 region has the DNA TGTGCCAGCAGTGGGACGGGGGGACTCGTAGAGACCCAGTACTTC. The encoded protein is CASSGTGGLVETQYF.

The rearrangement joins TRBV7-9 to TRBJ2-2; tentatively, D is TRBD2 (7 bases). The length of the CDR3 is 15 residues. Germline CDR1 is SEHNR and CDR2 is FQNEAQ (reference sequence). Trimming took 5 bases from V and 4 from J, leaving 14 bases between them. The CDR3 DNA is TGTGCCAGCAGCCCTCGGGGGGCGATCACCGGGGAGCTGTTTTTT. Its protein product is CASSPRGAITGELFF.

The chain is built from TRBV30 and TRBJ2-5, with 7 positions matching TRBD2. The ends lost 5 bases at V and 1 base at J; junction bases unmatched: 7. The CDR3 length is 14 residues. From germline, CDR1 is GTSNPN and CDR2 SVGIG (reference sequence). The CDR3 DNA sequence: TGTGCCTGGGACCTCACGGGAGGCCAAGAGACCCAGTACTTC. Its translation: CAWDLTGGQETQYF.

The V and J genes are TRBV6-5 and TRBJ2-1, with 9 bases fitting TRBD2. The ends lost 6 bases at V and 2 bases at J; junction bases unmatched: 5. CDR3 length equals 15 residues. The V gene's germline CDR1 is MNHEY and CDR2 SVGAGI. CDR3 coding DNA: TGTGCCAGCAGCCGCAGCGGGGGGACCTACAATGAGCAGTTCTTC. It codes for CASSRSGGTYNEQFF.

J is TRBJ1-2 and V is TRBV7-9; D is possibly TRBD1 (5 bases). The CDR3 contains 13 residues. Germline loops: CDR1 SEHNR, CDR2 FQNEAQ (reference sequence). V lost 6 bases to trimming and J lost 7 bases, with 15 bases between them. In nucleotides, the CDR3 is TGTGCCAGCAGTCAGGGTAATAAGGGTGGCTACACCTTC. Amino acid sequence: CASSQGNKGGYTF.

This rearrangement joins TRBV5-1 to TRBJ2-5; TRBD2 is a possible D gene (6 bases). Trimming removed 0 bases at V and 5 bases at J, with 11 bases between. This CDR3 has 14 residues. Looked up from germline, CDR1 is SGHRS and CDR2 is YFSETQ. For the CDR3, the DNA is TGCGCCAGCAGCTTGGACACTAGCTGGGAGACCCAGTACTTC. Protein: CASSLDTSWETQYF.

The CDR3 region has the DNA TGTGCCAGCAGCCACCCCGGGACTAGCGGGGGGTACGAGCAGTACTTC. Its translation: CASSHPGTSGGYEQYF. V gene TRBV7-9 combines with J gene TRBJ2-7; 15 bases fit TRBD2. With V trimmed by 5 bases and J by 4 bases, 6 bases remained unmatched. Germline lookup yields CDR1 SEHNR and CDR2 FQNEAQ (reference sequence). The CDR3 is made up of 16 amino acids.

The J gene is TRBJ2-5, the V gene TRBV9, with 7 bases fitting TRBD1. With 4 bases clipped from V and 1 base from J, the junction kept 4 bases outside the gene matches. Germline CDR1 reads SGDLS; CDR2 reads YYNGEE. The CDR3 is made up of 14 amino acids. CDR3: CASSPRQGQETQYF. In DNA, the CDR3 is TGTGCCAGCAGCCCCCGACAGGGCCAAGAGACCCAGTACTTC.

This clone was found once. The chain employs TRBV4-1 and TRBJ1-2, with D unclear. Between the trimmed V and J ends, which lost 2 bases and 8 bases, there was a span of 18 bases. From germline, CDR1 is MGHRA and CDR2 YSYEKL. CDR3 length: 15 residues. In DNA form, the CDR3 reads TGCGCCAGCAGCCAATTCGAGTCCGGCCTCAGGGGCTACACCTTC. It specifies CASSQFESGLRGYTF.

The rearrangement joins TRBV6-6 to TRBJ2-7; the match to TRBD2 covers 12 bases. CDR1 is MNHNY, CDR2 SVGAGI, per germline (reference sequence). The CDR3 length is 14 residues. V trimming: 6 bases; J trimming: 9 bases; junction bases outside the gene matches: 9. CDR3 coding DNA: TGTGCCAGCAGCCCAACTAGCGGGGGGCGCGGGCAGTACTTC. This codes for CASSPTSGGRGQYF.

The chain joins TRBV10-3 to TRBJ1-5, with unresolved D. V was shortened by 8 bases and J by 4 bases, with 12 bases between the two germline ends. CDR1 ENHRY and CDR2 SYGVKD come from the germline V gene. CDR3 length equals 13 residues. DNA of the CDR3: TGTGCCATCGGATCTGGGCCAAATCAGCCCCAGCATTTT. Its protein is CAIGSGPNQPQHF.

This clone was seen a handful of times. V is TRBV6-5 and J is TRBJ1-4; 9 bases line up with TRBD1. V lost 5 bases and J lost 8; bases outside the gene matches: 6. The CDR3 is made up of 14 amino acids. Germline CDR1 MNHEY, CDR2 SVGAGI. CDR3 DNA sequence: TGTGCCAGCAGTAAACAGGGGGCGCGCGAAAAACTGTTTTTT. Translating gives CASSKQGAREKLFF.